In this sample, the clone carrying this TCR beta chain turned up many times. This entry belongs to a study of regulatory T cells in long-lasting Graves disease. Germline CDR1 MGHDK, CDR2 SYGVNS. This CDR3 is built from 14 residues. Trimming removed 1 base from V and 1 base from J, with 5 bases in between. As for time point: newly diagnosed GD, antithyroid drugs for less than 3 months. Extracted PBMC RNA gave rise to the TCR library. The TCR beta library used iRepertoire HTBI primers with Arm-PCR amplification of CDR3. TCRdb passed the multiplex PCR reads through MiXCR, listing each CDR3 protein once. The sample shows around 460,000 distinct CDR3 sequences, 12% to 15% of them seen only once. These data were also filed under a second study, of T cells in Graves' hyperthyroidism and ophthalmopathy.

This receptor was identified in a woman between 45 and 65 years old with Graves disease. This sequence joins TRBV25-1 and TRBJ1-3; D call uncertain. The starting material was peripheral blood mononuclear cells (PBMCs), obtained at new diagnosis, from a patient treated with antithyroid drugs. The CDR3 is CASSEWHSGNTIYF. As DNA, the CDR3 is TGTGCCAGCAGTGAATGGCATTCTGGAAACACCATATATTTT.